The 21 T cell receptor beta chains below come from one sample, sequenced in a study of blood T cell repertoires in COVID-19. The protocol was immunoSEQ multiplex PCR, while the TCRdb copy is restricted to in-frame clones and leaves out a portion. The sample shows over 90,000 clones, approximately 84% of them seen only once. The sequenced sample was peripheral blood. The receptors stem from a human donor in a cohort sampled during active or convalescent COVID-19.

The CDR3 nucleotides read TGTGCCAGCTCACCACCAGGGCAGGGAAGGTCGAATATCGGCTACACCTTC. Residues: CASSPPGQGRSNIGYTF. The chain combines TRBV18 with TRBJ1-2; a possible D gene is TRBD1 (5 bases). The ends were cut back, 0 bases at V and 8 bases at J, with 22 bases in the middle. The CDR3 runs 17 residues. The germline V gene encodes CDR1 KGHSH and CDR2 LQKENI.

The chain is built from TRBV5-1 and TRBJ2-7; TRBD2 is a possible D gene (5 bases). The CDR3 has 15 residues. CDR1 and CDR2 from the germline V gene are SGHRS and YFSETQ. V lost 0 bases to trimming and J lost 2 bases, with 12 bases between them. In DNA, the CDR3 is TGCGCCAGCAGCTTGGTGTCCAGGAGGACCTACGAGCAGTACTTC. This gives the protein CASSLVSRRTYEQYF. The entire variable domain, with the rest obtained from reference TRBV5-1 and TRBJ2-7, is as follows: KAGVTQTPRYLIKTRGQQVTLSCSPISGHRSVSWYQQTPGQGLQFLFEYFSETQRNKGNFPGRFSGRQFSNSRSEMNVSTLELGDSALYLCASSLVSRRTYEQYFGPGTRLTVT.

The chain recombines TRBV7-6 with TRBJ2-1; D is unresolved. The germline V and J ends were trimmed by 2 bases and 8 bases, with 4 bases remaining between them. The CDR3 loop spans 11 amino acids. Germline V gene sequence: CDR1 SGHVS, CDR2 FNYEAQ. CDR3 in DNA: TGTGCCAGCAGCTTACTCCATGAGCAGTTCTTC. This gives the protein CASSLLHEQFF. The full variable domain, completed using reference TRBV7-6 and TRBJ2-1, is GAGVSQSPRYKVTKRGQDVALRCDPISGHVSLYWYRQALGQGPEFLTYFNYEAQQDKSGLPNDRFSAERPEGSISTLTIQRTEQRDSAMYRCASSLLHEQFFGPGTRLTVL.

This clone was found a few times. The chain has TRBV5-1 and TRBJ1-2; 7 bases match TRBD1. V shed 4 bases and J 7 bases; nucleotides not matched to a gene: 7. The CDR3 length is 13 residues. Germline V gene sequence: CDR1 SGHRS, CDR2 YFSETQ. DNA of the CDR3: TGCGCCAGCAGCGAAGAGGGACAGCTTGGCTACACCTTC. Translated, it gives CASSEEGQLGYTF.

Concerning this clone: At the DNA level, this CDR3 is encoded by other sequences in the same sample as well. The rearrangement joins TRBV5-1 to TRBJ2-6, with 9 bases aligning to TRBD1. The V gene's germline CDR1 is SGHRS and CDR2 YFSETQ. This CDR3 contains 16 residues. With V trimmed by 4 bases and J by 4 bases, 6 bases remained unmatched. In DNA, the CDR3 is TGCGCCAGCAGCCCACAGGGGGCCTCAGGGGCCAACGTCCTGACTTTC. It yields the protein CASSPQGASGANVLTF.

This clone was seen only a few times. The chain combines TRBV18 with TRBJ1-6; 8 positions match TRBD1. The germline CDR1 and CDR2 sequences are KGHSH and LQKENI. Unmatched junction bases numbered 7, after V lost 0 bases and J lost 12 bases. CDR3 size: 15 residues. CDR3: CASSPPGDRLGPLHF. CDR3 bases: TGTGCCAGCTCACCACCCGGGGACAGGCTGGGACCCCTCCACTTT. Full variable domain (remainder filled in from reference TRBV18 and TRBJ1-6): NAGVMQNPRHLVRRRGQEARLRCSPMKGHSHVYWYRQLPEEGLKFMVYLQKENIIDESGMPKERFSAEFPKEGPSILRIQQVVRGDSAAYFCASSPPGDRLGPLHFGNGTRLTVT.

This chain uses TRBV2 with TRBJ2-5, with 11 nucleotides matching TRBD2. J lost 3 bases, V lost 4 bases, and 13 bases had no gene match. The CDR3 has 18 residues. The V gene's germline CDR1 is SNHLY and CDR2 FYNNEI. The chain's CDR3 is CASSGLGLGLAAEETQYF. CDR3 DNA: TGTGCCAGCAGTGGCCTAGGGCTGGGACTAGCGGCTGAAGAGACCCAGTACTTC. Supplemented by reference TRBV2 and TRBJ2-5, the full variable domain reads EPEVTQTPSHQVTQMGQEVILRCVPISNHLYFYWYRQILGQKVEFLVSFYNNEISEKSEIFDDQFSVERPDGSNFTLKIRSTKLEDSAMYFCASSGLGLGLAAEETQYFGPGTRLLVL.

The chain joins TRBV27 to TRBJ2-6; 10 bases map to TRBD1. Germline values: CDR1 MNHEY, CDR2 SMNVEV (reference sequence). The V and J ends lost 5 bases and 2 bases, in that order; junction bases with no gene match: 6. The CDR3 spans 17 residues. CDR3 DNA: TGTGCCAGCAGTCCTCGACAGGGGGCGGCTGGGGCCAACGTCCTGACTTTC. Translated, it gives CASSPRQGAAGANVLTF.

The CDR3 loop is CASSRGTSGGSGEQFF. CDR3 nucleotide sequence: TGCGCCAGCAGCCGAGGGACTAGCGGGGGGTCGGGTGAGCAGTTCTTC. The chain combines TRBV4-3 with TRBJ2-1; 15 bases match TRBD2. The V and J ends lost 4 bases and 9 bases, in that order; junction bases with no gene match: 7. Germline V gene data show CDR1 as LGHNA and CDR2 as YSLEER. This CDR3 contains 16 residues.

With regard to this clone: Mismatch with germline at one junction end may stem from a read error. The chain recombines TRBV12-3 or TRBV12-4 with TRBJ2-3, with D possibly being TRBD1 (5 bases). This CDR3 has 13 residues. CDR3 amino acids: CASKGLSTDTQYF. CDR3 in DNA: TGTGCTAGCAAGGGGCTCAGCACAGATACGCAGTATTTT.

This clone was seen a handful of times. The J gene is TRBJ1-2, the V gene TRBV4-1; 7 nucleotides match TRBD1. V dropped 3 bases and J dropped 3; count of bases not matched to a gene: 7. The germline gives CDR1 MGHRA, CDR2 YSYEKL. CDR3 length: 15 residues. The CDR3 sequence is CASSQATGSHYGYTF. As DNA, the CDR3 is TGCGCCAGCAGCCAGGCGACAGGGTCCCACTATGGCTACACCTTC.

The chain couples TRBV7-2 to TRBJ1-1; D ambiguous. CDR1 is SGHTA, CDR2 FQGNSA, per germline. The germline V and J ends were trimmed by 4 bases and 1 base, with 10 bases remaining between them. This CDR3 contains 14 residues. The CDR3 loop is CASSSATSNTEAFF. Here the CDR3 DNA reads TGTGCCAGCAGCTCGGCGACATCGAACACTGAAGCTTTCTTT.

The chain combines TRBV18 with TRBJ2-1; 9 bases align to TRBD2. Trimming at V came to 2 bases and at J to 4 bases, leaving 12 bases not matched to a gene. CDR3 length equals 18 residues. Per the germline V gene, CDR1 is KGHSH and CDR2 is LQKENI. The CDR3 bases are TGTGCCAGCTCACCAAGAGCGGGGGGCTCGAATATATACAATGAGCAGTTCTTC. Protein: CASSPRAGGSNIYNEQFF. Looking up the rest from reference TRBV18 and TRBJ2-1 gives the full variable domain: NAGVMQNPRHLVRRRGQEARLRCSPMKGHSHVYWYRQLPEEGLKFMVYLQKENIIDESGMPKERFSAEFPKEGPSILRIQQVVRGDSAAYFCASSPRAGGSNIYNEQFFGPGTRLTVL.

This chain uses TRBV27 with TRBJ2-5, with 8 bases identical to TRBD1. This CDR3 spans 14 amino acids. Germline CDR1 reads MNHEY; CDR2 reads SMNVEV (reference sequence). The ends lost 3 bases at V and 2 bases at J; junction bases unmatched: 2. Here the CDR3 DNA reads TGTGCCAGCAGTTTCGGGACAGGACAAGAGACCCAGTACTTC. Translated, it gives CASSFGTGQETQYF.

The CDR3 loop is CASTGQGKETQYF. In DNA, the CDR3 is TGTGCCAGCACAGGACAGGGGAAAGAGACCCAGTACTTC. This rearrangement joins TRBV6-5 to TRBJ2-5, with 9 nucleotides matching TRBD1. This CDR3 has 13 residues. V lost 7 bases and J lost 3; bases outside the gene matches: 3. Germline loops: CDR1 MNHEY, CDR2 SVGAGI.

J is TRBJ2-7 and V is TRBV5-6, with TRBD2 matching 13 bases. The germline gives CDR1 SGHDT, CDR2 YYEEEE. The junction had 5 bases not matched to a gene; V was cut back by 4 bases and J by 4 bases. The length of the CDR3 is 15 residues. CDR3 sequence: CASSRTSGGLYEQYF. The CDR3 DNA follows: TGTGCCAGCAGCCGGACTAGCGGGGGCCTTTACGAGCAGTACTTC.

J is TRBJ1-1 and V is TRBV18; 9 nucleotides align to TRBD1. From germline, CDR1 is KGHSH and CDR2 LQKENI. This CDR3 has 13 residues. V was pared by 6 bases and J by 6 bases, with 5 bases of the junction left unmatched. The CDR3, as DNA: TGTGCCAGCTCCCAGGGACAGGGAGCTGAAGCTTTCTTT. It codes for CASSQGQGAEAFF.

In DNA, the CDR3 is TGTGCCAGCAGTTACCGGCCGGGGGTTGCCTATGGCTACACCTTC. Its translation is CASSYRPGVAYGYTF. The rearrangement joins TRBV6-5 to TRBJ1-2, with D possibly being TRBD1 (5 bases). The germline V gene has CDR1 MNHEY and CDR2 SVGAGI. Trimming cost V 2 bases and J 4 bases, with 14 bases left between them. There are 15 residues in the CDR3.

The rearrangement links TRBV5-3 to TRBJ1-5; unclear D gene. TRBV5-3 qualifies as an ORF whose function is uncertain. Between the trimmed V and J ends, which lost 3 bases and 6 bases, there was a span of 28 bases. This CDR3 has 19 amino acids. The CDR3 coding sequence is TGTGCCAGAAGCTATACAGACCGGGATCCTAAATTGGGTAGTCAGCCCCAGCATTTT. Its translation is CARSYTDRDPKLGSQPQHF.

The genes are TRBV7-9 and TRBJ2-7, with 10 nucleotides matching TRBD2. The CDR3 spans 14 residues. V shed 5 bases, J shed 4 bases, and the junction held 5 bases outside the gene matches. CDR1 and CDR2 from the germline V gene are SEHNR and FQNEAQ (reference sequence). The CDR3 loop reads CASSASGGGYEQYF. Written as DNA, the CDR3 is TGTGCCAGCAGCGCAAGCGGGGGGGGTTACGAGCAGTACTTC.

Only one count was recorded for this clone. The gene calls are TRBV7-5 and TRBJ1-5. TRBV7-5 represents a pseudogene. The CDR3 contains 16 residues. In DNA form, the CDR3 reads TGTGTCAGAAGCCCTGGCGGGCCGTTTGACAATCAGCCCCAGCATTTT. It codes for CVRSPGGPFDNQPQHF.